The next 5 T cell receptor beta chains were all read from a single sample in a study of shared clonotypes between healthy human individuals. Assay: immunoSEQ multiplex PCR; the TCRdb copy retains only in-frame clones and omits some. The repertoire has 2 million to 2.5 million clones, roughly 95% of them found once; the top ten carry around 0.13%. Sequenced sample: naive CD4+ T cells sorted from blood. The subset is: CD45RA+ positively selected. Every receptor here comes from a man between 18 and 35 years old in good health.

This clone appeared a single time. The J gene is TRBJ1-2, the V gene TRBV18, with D unclear. CDR1 is KGHSH and CDR2 is LQKENI in the germline V gene. The CDR3 contains 14 residues. Trimming left V 0 bases short and J 0 bases short, with 5 bases between. In nucleotides, the CDR3 is TGTGCCAGCTCACCACCGGCCTCTAACTATGGCTACACCTTC. This gives the protein CASSPPASNYGYTF.

CDR3 in amino acids: CASSLEGFGNIQYF. CDR3 DNA: TGCGCCAGCAGCTTGGAGGGGTTCGGAAACATTCAGTACTTC. The chain links TRBV5-1 to TRBJ2-4; perhaps TRBD1 as D (5 bases). This CDR3 has 14 amino acids. Germline CDR1 SGHRS, CDR2 YFSETQ. Between the trimmed V and J ends, which lost 0 bases and 6 bases, there was a span of 10 bases.

This chain connects TRBV6-5 to TRBJ1-1; possible D gene TRBD1, 5 bases. The CDR3 is made up of 14 amino acids. The V end lost 7 bases, the J end lost 1 base, and 13 bases lay between the germline ends. Germline loops: CDR1 MNHEY, CDR2 SVGAGI. DNA for the CDR3: TGTGCCAGCACCGAGGGACGGAAGAACACTGAAGCTTTCTTT. As protein: CASTEGRKNTEAFF.

The chain couples TRBV28 to TRBJ2-7, with 10 bases identical to TRBD1. The germline V gene has CDR1 MDHEN and CDR2 SYDVKM. V shed 6 bases, J shed 4 bases, and the junction held 9 bases outside the gene matches. CDR3 length: 15 amino acids. The CDR3 here is CASSPLGTGEYEQYF. CDR3 sequence (DNA): TGTGCCAGCAGCCCGCTAGGGACAGGGGAATACGAGCAGTACTTC.

With regard to this clone: Different DNA sequences within this sample yield the same CDR3. This chain links TRBV9 with TRBJ1-1; unclear D gene. V was cut by 2 bases and J by 0 bases, with 5 bases left in between. The CDR3 runs 13 residues. CDR1 and CDR2 from the germline V gene are SGDLS and YYNGEE. Written as DNA, the CDR3 is TGTGCCAGCAGCGTTTTAGTGAACACTGAAGCTTTCTTT. It translates to CASSVLVNTEAFF.